A single T cell receptor (beta chain) is shown here with its context. In the PCR, 60 Vbeta and 13 Jbeta primers were used. Profiled with immunoSEQ multiplex PCR; TCRdb holds only in-frame clones, not every one. The table shows approximately 170,000 clones, with 73% occurring only once. The sample is drawn from a study of cytomegalovirus exposure and HLA in healthy donors. The CDR3 sequence is 13 residues long. The V segment lost 6 bases and the J segment 3 bases; nucleotides outside the gene matches: 3. Per the germline V gene, CDR1 is LNHDA and CDR2 is SQIVND (reference sequence). Sequenced material: PBMCs. The clonotype was recovered from a woman aged 18 to 35 in good health and CMV-seropositive. V usage is TRBV19 and J usage is TRBJ1-2; 8 bases align to TRBD1. CDR3 region: CASSPTGDYGYTF. As DNA, the CDR3 is TGTGCCAGTAGCCCGACAGGGGACTATGGCTACACCTTC.